The 32 T cell receptor beta chains reported below all come from one sample, sequenced in a study of blood T cells in healthy people across ages. Primed by a sample-barcoded 5' primer and a J-beta primer mix, a second PCR proceeded for about 7 to 11 cycles. From the 5' RACE reads, TCRdb called clonotypes with MiXCR, one entry per CDR3 protein. Of 780,000 or so distinct CDR3 sequences detected, roughly 53% appear once; the ten largest clones hold approximately 41%. The specimen was blood. The receptors derive from an elderly man in good health.

The chain links TRBV28 to TRBJ2-4, with 9 bases identical to TRBD2. Germline CDR1 is MDHEN and CDR2 is SYDVKM. There are 15 residues in the CDR3. Germline trimming cut 5 bases from V and 0 bases from J; bases unmatched to any gene: 2. The CDR3 nucleotides read TGTGCCAGCAGTGGACTAGCGTTAGCCAAAAACATTCAGTACTTC. Translation gives CASSGLALAKNIQYF.

The J gene is TRBJ1-2, the V gene TRBV15; no firm D call. The length of the CDR3 is 15 residues. In germline, CDR1 is LNHNV, CDR2 YYDKDF (reference sequence). V was trimmed by 5 bases and J by 4 bases, leaving 17 bases between them. For the CDR3, the DNA is TGTGCCACCAGCCTTTTTCCAGGATCACTCTATGGCTACACCTTC. Its protein is CATSLFPGSLYGYTF.

This clonotype was recorded once. In DNA, the CDR3 is TGCAGTGCAGGGACTTTTACCTACGAGCAGTACTTC. Protein product: CSAGTFTYEQYF. V is TRBV20-1 and J is TRBJ2-7; the D gene is possibly TRBD2 (6 bases). The CDR3 sequence is 12 residues long. From germline, CDR1 is DFQATT and CDR2 SNEGSKA (reference sequence). The V and J ends lost 6 bases and 2 bases respectively, with 11 bases between them.

The table lists this clonotype with a count of one. This chain joins TRBV4-2 and TRBJ2-2; 8 bases match TRBD1. J gave up 5 bases and V 3 bases, and 8 bases lay outside the gene matches. There are 16 residues in the CDR3. Germline CDR1 and CDR2: LGHNA and YNFKEQ. CDR3 amino acids: CASSQRGQGGTGELFF. CDR3 in DNA: TGTGCCAGCAGCCAGAGAGGACAGGGAGGAACCGGGGAGCTGTTTTTT.

This clonotype has a handful of counts. This chain uses TRBV29-1 with TRBJ1-1; TRBD1 matches at 9 bases. V was clipped by 8 bases and J by 1 base; unmatched bases: 14. The CDR3 extends over 16 amino acids. Per the germline V gene, CDR1 is SQVTM and CDR2 is ANQGSEA. The CDR3 DNA reads TGCAGCAGTGGACAGGGGCAAGGCTCGGGGAACACTGAAGCTTTCTTT. Amino acids: CSSGQGQGSGNTEAFF.

The rearrangement uses TRBV29-1 and TRBJ2-3; the match to TRBD1 covers 9 bases. Germline V gene sequence: CDR1 SQVTM, CDR2 ANQGSEA. This CDR3 is built from 15 residues. The CDR3, as DNA: TGCAGTCTCAGGCCGGGACAGGGCATCACAGATACGCAGTATTTT. Protein: CSLRPGQGITDTQYF.

This clonotype has more than one count but fewer than ten. Here the CDR3 reads CASSPIGRHQPQHF. The CDR3 region has the DNA TGTGCCAGCAGCCCCATAGGGAGGCATCAGCCCCAGCATTTT. The chain couples TRBV12-3 or TRBV12-4 to TRBJ1-5; unclear D gene. This CDR3 spans 14 amino acids. Trimming left V 6 bases short and J 5 bases short, with 14 bases between.

In this sample, this clonotype turned up a few times. The chain joins TRBV20-1 to TRBJ2-7; TRBD2 matches at 8 bases. Germline lookup yields CDR1 DFQATT and CDR2 SNEGSKA (reference sequence). There are 15 residues in the CDR3. V was pared by 3 bases and J by 7 bases, with 14 bases of the junction left unmatched. Here the CDR3 DNA reads TGCAGTGCTAGGGGATCGAGCGGGAGCCCAAGGGAGCAGTACTTC. Its protein product is CSARGSSGSPREQYF.

This chain connects TRBV2 to TRBJ2-6, with D hard to call. Germline V gene sequence: CDR1 SNHLY, CDR2 FYNNEI. The CDR3 has 11 amino acids. CDR3 sequence (DNA): TGTGCAACGAGGGGGGCCAACGTCCTGACTTTC. Amino acids: CATRGANVLTF.

This chain connects TRBV5-5 to TRBJ1-1; 8 nucleotides match TRBD1. CDR1 is SGHKS and CDR2 is YYEKEE in the germline V gene (reference sequence). This CDR3 is built from 13 residues. Trimming removed 6 bases from V and 2 bases from J; junction bases left unmatched: 3. The CDR3 region is CASKGQDNTEAFF. CDR3 sequence (DNA): TGTGCCAGCAAGGGACAGGACAACACTGAAGCTTTCTTT.

DNA of the CDR3: TGCAGTGCTAGACTAGCGGGAGTTTCGGAGACCCAGTACTTC. Encoded protein: CSARLAGVSETQYF. V and J are TRBV20-1 and TRBJ2-5; 10 positions agree with TRBD2. The CDR3 has 14 residues. Germline CDR1 is DFQATT and CDR2 is SNEGSKA (reference sequence). V lost 2 bases and J lost 5; bases outside the gene matches: 5.

The gene calls are TRBV30 and TRBJ2-6; no reliable D call. This CDR3 has 13 residues. Germline CDR1 and CDR2: GTSNPN and SVGIG (reference sequence). V lost 3 bases and J 0 bases, leaving 3 bases between the germline ends. The CDR3 DNA reads TGTGCCTGGAGCCGCTCTGGGGCCAACGTCCTGACTTTC. Translation gives CAWSRSGANVLTF.

The rearrangement uses TRBV5-1 and TRBJ2-1; 9 bases are shared with TRBD2. This CDR3 contains 15 residues. Germline V gene sequence: CDR1 SGHRS, CDR2 YFSETQ. V was pared by 2 bases and J by 5 bases, with 5 bases of the junction left unmatched. In DNA form, the CDR3 reads TGCGCCAGCAGCTTCGCGGGAGGGGCCCACAATGAGCAGTTCTTC. Its protein product is CASSFAGGAHNEQFF.

The chain has TRBV6-2 or TRBV6-3 and TRBJ2-1; 8 nucleotides align to TRBD1. From germline, CDR1 is MNHEY and CDR2 SVGEGT. Trimming removed 0 bases from V and 4 bases from J; junction bases left unmatched: 5. The CDR3 consists of 16 residues. The CDR3 region is CASSYSTGVIYNEQFF. The CDR3 DNA sequence: TGTGCCAGCAGTTACTCGACAGGGGTGATATACAATGAGCAGTTCTTC.

V usage is TRBV12-3 or TRBV12-4 and J usage is TRBJ2-2; D is ambiguous. V shed 5 bases and J shed 9 bases, with 10 bases lying between them. This CDR3 has 12 amino acids. As DNA, the CDR3 is TGTGCCAGCAGTCCCGCATCGAGGGAGCTGTTTTTT. Its protein is CASSPASRELFF.

About this clonotype: This clone may be a read error of a much larger clone one base away. J is TRBJ2-1 and V is TRBV7-9; TRBD1 aligns across 7 bases. Judging by the DNA end, TRBJ2-7 fits better; the J call may be wrong. CDR3 length: 15 residues. Germline CDR1 and CDR2: SEHNR and FQNEAQ (reference sequence). The CDR3 reads CASSPWTGSYNEQYF. DNA of the CDR3: TGTGCCAGCAGCCCTTGGACAGGCTCCTACAATGAGCAGTACTTC.

This clonotype was counted a single time. The gene calls are TRBV28 and TRBJ2-7, with D tentatively TRBD1 (5 bases). The length of the CDR3 is 15 residues. V lost 4 bases and J lost 4, with 17 bases in between. Germline lookup yields CDR1 MDHEN and CDR2 SYDVKM. The DNA of the CDR3 is TGTGCCAGCAGTTCTGGGTCTTATAAGGGGTACGAGCAGTACTTC. Translation: CASSSGSYKGYEQYF.

The genes are TRBV29-1 and TRBJ2-7; 12 nucleotides match TRBD2. The J call may be faulty, since TRBJ2-5 better matches the DNA end. CDR1 is SQVTM and CDR2 is ANQGSEA in the germline V gene. This CDR3 is 18 amino acids long. DNA of the CDR3: TGCAGCGTTGATTTACCGGGACTAGCGGGTCCCCAGGGTGAGACCCAGTACTTC. Amino acid sequence: CSVDLPGLAGPQGETQYF.

The chain has TRBV20-1 and TRBJ1-5; D call uncertain. The CDR3 is made up of 15 amino acids. Germline V gives CDR1 DFQATT, CDR2 SNEGSKA (reference sequence). Trimming left V 3 bases short and J 0 bases short, with 12 bases between. Here the CDR3 DNA reads TGCAGTGCTAGGGCCTCCACCTATAGCAATCAGCCCCAGCATTTT. Translation: CSARASTYSNQPQHF.

This clonotype was counted only a few times. The CDR3, as DNA: TGCAGCGTCCCCTCAGGGGCGAGAGGCGAGCAGTACTTC. Its translation: CSVPSGARGEQYF. The genes are TRBV29-1 and TRBJ2-7, with D possibly TRBD1 on 6 matching bases. CDR3 length equals 13 residues. Germline CDR1 SQVTM, CDR2 ANQGSEA. V was clipped by 6 bases and J by 6 bases, with 18 bases between them.

V usage is TRBV7-9 and J usage is TRBJ2-6; D is unresolved. Trimming removed 5 bases at V and 0 bases at J, with 11 bases between. The CDR3 has 16 amino acids. The germline V gene encodes CDR1 SEHNR and CDR2 FQNEAQ (reference sequence). DNA for the CDR3: TGTGCCAGCAGCAATGGTCGGACCTCTGGGGCCAACGTCCTGACTTTC. It translates to CASSNGRTSGANVLTF. Filled out from reference TRBV7-9 and TRBJ2-6, the complete variable domain reads DTGVSQNPRHKITKRGQNVTFRCDPISEHNRLYWYRQTLGQGPEFLTYFQNEAQLEKSRLLSDRFSAERPKGSFSTLEIQRTEQGDSAMYLCASSNGRTSGANVLTFGAGSRLTVL.

There are many counts of this clonotype. The genes are TRBV7-2 and TRBJ2-5, with 9 positions matching TRBD2. This CDR3 has 15 residues. J lost 3 bases, V lost 5 bases, and 7 bases had no gene match. Germline V lookup: CDR1 SGHTA, CDR2 FQGNSA. The chain's CDR3 is CASSLLAGEEETQYF. The CDR3 DNA sequence: TGTGCCAGCAGCCTACTAGCGGGCGAGGAAGAGACCCAGTACTTC.

The CDR3 region is CSAVGSGRPNEQFF. The CDR3 DNA reads TGCAGTGCCGTGGGTAGCGGGAGACCGAATGAGCAGTTCTTC. The chain links TRBV20-1 to TRBJ2-1; TRBD2 matches 9 bases. Germline assignment: CDR1 DFQATT and CDR2 SNEGSKA (reference sequence). This CDR3 is 14 amino acids long. V lost 6 bases and J lost 7; bases outside the gene matches: 10.

This clonotype has at least ten counts. The chain links TRBV6-5 to TRBJ2-1; D is possibly TRBD2 (7 bases). The CDR3 spans 16 residues. With 8 bases removed from V and 1 base from J, the gap between germline ends came to 18 bases. The V gene's germline CDR1 is MNHEY and CDR2 SVGAGI. The CDR3 nucleotides are TGTGCCAGCCGATCGGGGGCGGGAGTGTCCTACAATGAGCAGTTCTTC. This codes for CASRSGAGVSYNEQFF.

The chain couples TRBV5-1 to TRBJ2-5, with D perhaps matching TRBD1 (6 bases). This CDR3 region has 14 residues. V was clipped by 0 bases and J by 11 bases, with 17 bases between them. CDR1 is SGHRS and CDR2 is YFSETQ in the germline V gene. The CDR3 nucleotides are TGCGCCAGCAGCTTGGACAGGGTTCCTATGATGCAGTACTTC. Its translation is CASSLDRVPMMQYF.

This clonotype showed up just once. The V gene is TRBV5-1, the J gene TRBJ2-1; unclear D gene. The CDR3 has 15 amino acids. The V end lost 0 bases, the J end lost 9 bases, and 16 bases lay between the germline ends. The V gene's germline CDR1 is SGHRS and CDR2 YFSETQ. The CDR3 coding sequence is TGCGCCAGCAGCTTGGGCCCGGGCATGGCCCGTGAGCAGTTCTTC. Translation: CASSLGPGMAREQFF. Full variable domain (outside the CDR3, taken from reference TRBV5-1 and TRBJ2-1): KAGVTQTPRYLIKTRGQQVTLSCSPISGHRSVSWYQQTPGQGLQFLFEYFSETQRNKGNFPGRFSGRQFSNSRSEMNVSTLELGDSALYLCASSLGPGMAREQFFGPGTRLTVL.

The chain recombines TRBV12-3 or TRBV12-4 with TRBJ1-5; TRBD1 matches 7 bases. The CDR3 has 11 residues. Losses at the gene ends were 2 bases for V and 11 bases for J; bases not matched to a gene: 0. CDR3 sequence (DNA): TGTGCCAGCAGTTTAACAGGGGCCCAGCATTTT. Translating it yields CASSLTGAQHF.

This clonotype appeared a few times. The V gene is TRBV30, the J gene TRBJ2-7; D remains ambiguous. Germline lookup yields CDR1 GTSNPN and CDR2 SVGIG (reference sequence). Trimming shortened V by 3 bases and J by 5 bases, and 8 bases separated the two germline ends. The CDR3 consists of 11 residues. The CDR3 loop is CAWSESNEQYF. CDR3 bases: TGTGCCTGGAGCGAGTCAAACGAGCAGTACTTC.

This chain uses TRBV21-1 with TRBJ1-2; the DNA was not compared with TRBD1, the D call given in the table. TRBV21-1 counts as a pseudogene. The length of the CDR3 is 15 residues. CDR3: CASSALGTDYYGYTF. The CDR3 bases are TGTGCCAGCAGCGCCCTTGGGACGGACTACTATGGCTACACCTTC.

This clonotype was seen more than once but under ten times. The chain is built from TRBV6-1 and TRBJ2-5; the D is unclear. The ends were cut back, 4 bases at V and 4 bases at J, with 19 bases in the middle. The CDR3 covers 16 residues. In germline, CDR1 is MNHNS, CDR2 SASEGT. The CDR3 protein is CASSVRSDPLRETQYF. The CDR3 DNA reads as TGTGCCAGCAGTGTCAGATCAGACCCGCTTCGAGAGACCCAGTACTTC.

The CDR3: CASSLLTGGFLDEQFF. The CDR3 DNA reads TGTGCCAGCAGCCTTTTGACAGGGGGATTCTTAGATGAGCAGTTCTTC. The rearrangement links TRBV3-1 to TRBJ2-1, with 9 nucleotides matching TRBD1. The J segment lost 8 bases and the V segment lost 4 bases, leaving 12 bases of the junction unmatched. Looked up from germline, CDR1 is LGHDT and CDR2 is YNNKEL (reference sequence). The CDR3 spans 16 residues.

Notes on this clonotype: The junction does not match germline at one end; this may be a read error. This chain connects TRBV5-1 to TRBJ2-3; 11 bases line up with TRBD2. Germline V lookup: CDR1 SGHRS, CDR2 YFSETQ. The CDR3 is 16 residues long. CDR3 protein: CASSLGTSGSTDMQYF. CDR3 sequence (DNA): TGCGCCAGCAGCCTCGGGACTAGCGGTAGCACAGATATGCAGTATTTT.